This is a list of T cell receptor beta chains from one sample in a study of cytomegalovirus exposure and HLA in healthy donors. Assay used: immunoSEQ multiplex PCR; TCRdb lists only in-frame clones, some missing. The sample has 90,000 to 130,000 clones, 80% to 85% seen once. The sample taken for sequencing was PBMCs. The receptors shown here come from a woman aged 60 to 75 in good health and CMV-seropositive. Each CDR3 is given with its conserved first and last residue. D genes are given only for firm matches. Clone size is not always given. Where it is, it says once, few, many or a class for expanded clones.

CDR3 protein: CASRVSRMNTEAFF
CDR3 DNA: TGTGCCAGCCGGGTTTCCCGTATGAACACTGAAGCTTTCTTT
clone size: NA
V gene: TRBV19
J gene: TRBJ1-1
D gene: NA

CDR3 protein: CASSSGTGGLNTEAFF
CDR3 DNA: TGCGCCAGCAGCTCAGGGACAGGGGGCTTGAACACTGAAGCTTTCTTT
clone size: few
V gene: TRBV5-1
J gene: TRBJ1-1
D gene: TRBD1

CDR3 protein: CASSVGGAGGASYEQYF
CDR3 DNA: TGTGCCAGCAGCGTAGGTGGGGCGGGAGGCGCTTCCTACGAGCAGTACTTC
clone size: NA
V gene: TRBV9
J gene: TRBJ2-7
D gene: TRBD2

CDR3 protein: CASRATGIGYTF
CDR3 DNA: TGTGCCAGCAGAGCGACAGGGATTGGCTACACCTTC
clone size: once
V gene: TRBV2
J gene: TRBJ1-2
D gene: TRBD1

CDR3 protein: CASSGPRTGVIRSTGELFF
CDR3 DNA: TGTGCCAGCAGCGGCCCGAGGACAGGGGTTATTCGGAGCACCGGGGAGCTGTTTTTT
clone size: few
V gene: TRBV9
J gene: TRBJ2-2
D gene: TRBD1

CDR3 protein: CASSRDPLAGTQYF
CDR3 DNA: TGTGCCAGCAGCCGAGACCCCCTGGCAGGGACCCAGTACTTC
clone size: NA
V gene: TRBV7-9
J gene: TRBJ2-5
D gene: NA

CDR3 protein: CASSLWGVGTEAFF
CDR3 DNA: TGTGCCAGCAGTTTATGGGGGGTAGGGACTGAAGCTTTCTTT
clone size: NA
V gene: TRBV27
J gene: TRBJ1-1
D gene: NA

CDR3 protein: CASSLSGTSGAYEQYF
CDR3 DNA: TGTGCCAGCAGCCTAAGCGGGACTAGCGGTGCCTACGAGCAGTACTTC
clone size: NA
V gene: TRBV28
J gene: TRBJ2-7
D gene: TRBD2

CDR3 protein: CASSLPGHRNYGYTF
CDR3 DNA: TGTGCCAGCAGCCTTCCGGGCCACAGGAACTATGGCTACACCTTC
clone size: NA
V gene: TRBV7-9
J gene: TRBJ1-2
D gene: NA

CDR3 protein: CASSIPHPGLAGNEQFF
CDR3 DNA: TGTGCCAGTAGTATTCCCCACCCAGGACTAGCGGGCAATGAGCAGTTCTTC
clone size: NA
V gene: TRBV19
J gene: TRBJ2-1
D gene: TRBD2

CDR3 protein: CASSYLDRGVNTEAFF
CDR3 DNA: TGTGCCAGCAGCTACCTGGACAGGGGAGTTAACACTGAAGCTTTCTTT
clone size: NA
V gene: TRBV4-2
J gene: TRBJ1-1
D gene: TRBD1

CDR3 protein: CATSGAGGLIYEQYF
CDR3 DNA: TGTGCCACCTCGGGGGCGGGAGGGCTAATCTACGAGCAGTACTTC
clone size: NA
V gene: TRBV28
J gene: TRBJ2-7
D gene: TRBD2

CDR3 protein: CASSLNPGGFDGYTF
CDR3 DNA: TGTGCCAGCAGTTTAAACCCAGGGGGTTTCGATGGCTACACCTTC
clone size: few
V gene: TRBV27
J gene: TRBJ1-2
D gene: TRBD1

CDR3 protein: CASSVRVAGTGNTIYF
CDR3 DNA: TGTGCCAGCAGTGTAAGGGTTGCGGGAACTGGAAACACCATATATTTT
clone size: once
V gene: TRBV2
J gene: TRBJ1-3
D gene: NA

CDR3 protein: CASSQLDREADTQYF
CDR3 DNA: TGTGCCAGCAGCCAACTCGACAGGGAGGCGGATACGCAGTATTTT
clone size: NA
V gene: TRBV4-2
J gene: TRBJ2-3
D gene: NA

CDR3 protein: CASSSGQYTDTQYF
CDR3 DNA: TGTGCCAGCTCATCGGGACAGTACACAGATACGCAGTATTTT
clone size: once
V gene: TRBV18
J gene: TRBJ2-3
D gene: TRBD1

CDR3 protein: CSVVWTQETQYF
CDR3 DNA: TGCAGCGTTGTCTGGACACAAGAGACCCAGTACTTC
clone size: NA
V gene: TRBV29-1
J gene: TRBJ2-5
D gene: NA

CDR3 protein: CASSHQLVWDIQETQYF
CDR3 DNA: TGTGCCAGCTCACACCAGTTAGTATGGGACATACAAGAGACCCAGTACTTC
clone size: NA
V gene: TRBV18
J gene: TRBJ2-5
D gene: NA

CDR3 protein: CASSLGQDSYEQYF
CDR3 DNA: TGTGCCAGCAGTTTGGGACAGGACAGCTACGAGCAGTACTTC
clone size: NA
V gene: TRBV6-5
J gene: TRBJ2-7
D gene: TRBD1

CDR3 protein: CASSLGQGDQPQHF
CDR3 DNA: TGCGCCAGCAGCCTAGGACAGGGCGATCAGCCCCAGCATTTT
clone size: NA
V gene: TRBV5-1
J gene: TRBJ1-5
D gene: TRBD1

CDR3 protein: CASRKDRGRYYGYTF
CDR3 DNA: TGTGCCAGCAGAAAGGACAGGGGACGTTACTATGGCTACACCTTC
clone size: NA
V gene: TRBV6-6
J gene: TRBJ1-2
D gene: TRBD1

CDR3 protein: CASSIQWVKRREAFF
CDR3 DNA: TGTGCCAGTAGTATTCAATGGGTAAAACGAAGGGAGGCTTTCTTT
clone size: NA
V gene: TRBV19
J gene: TRBJ1-1
D gene: NA

CDR3 protein: CASSPLDGFKAFF
CDR3 DNA: TGTGCCAGCTCACCACTTGATGGCTTCAAAGCTTTCTTT
clone size: NA
V gene: TRBV18
J gene: TRBJ1-1
D gene: NA

CDR3 protein: CASSQTRLGGELFF
CDR3 DNA: TGTGCCAGCAGCCAGACTAGATTGGGCGGGGAGCTGTTTTTT
clone size: NA
V gene: TRBV14
J gene: TRBJ2-2
D gene: NA

CDR3 protein: CASSQDQGSVGNTIYF
CDR3 DNA: TGTGCCAGCAGCCAAGACCAGGGCAGCGTTGGAAACACCATATATTTT
clone size: once
V gene: TRBV4-2
J gene: TRBJ1-3
D gene: NA

CDR3 protein: CASSMGGPGELFF
CDR3 DNA: TGTGCCAGCAGTATGGGGGGGCCCGGGGAGCTGTTTTTT
clone size: once
V gene: TRBV7-9
J gene: TRBJ2-2
D gene: NA

CDR3 protein: CASSSILAYSSYNEQFF
CDR3 DNA: TGTGCCAGCAGTTCCATCCTAGCGTACAGCTCCTACAATGAGCAGTTCTTC
clone size: NA
V gene: TRBV27
J gene: TRBJ2-1
D gene: NA

CDR3 protein: CSVELQGYTEAFF
CDR3 DNA: TGCAGCGTCGAATTACAGGGTTACACTGAAGCTTTCTTT
clone size: NA
V gene: TRBV29-1
J gene: TRBJ1-1
D gene: NA

CDR3 protein: CASSYEATHSYNEQFF
CDR3 DNA: TGTGCCAGCAGTTATGAGGCAACACACTCCTACAATGAGCAGTTCTTC
clone size: NA
V gene: TRBV6-5
J gene: TRBJ2-1
D gene: NA

CDR3 protein: CASSLTGSNPGNTIYF
CDR3 DNA: TGCGCCAGCAGCTTGACAGGGTCGAATCCTGGAAACACCATATATTTT
clone size: NA
V gene: TRBV5-1
J gene: TRBJ1-3
D gene: NA

CDR3 protein: CASSLVPMGGYEQYF
CDR3 DNA: TGTGCCAGCAGCTTAGTGCCAATGGGAGGCTACGAGCAGTACTTC
clone size: NA
V gene: TRBV7-2
J gene: TRBJ2-7
D gene: NA

CDR3 protein: CASSATTGGGGYTF
CDR3 DNA: TGTGCCAGCAGTGCTACGACAGGGGGAGGTGGCTACACCTTC
clone size: once
V gene: TRBV27
J gene: TRBJ1-2
D gene: TRBD1

CDR3 protein: CASSIVSAAGYTF
CDR3 DNA: TGTGCCAGTAGTATAGTTTCGGCGGCAGGCTACACCTTC
clone size: NA
V gene: TRBV19
J gene: TRBJ1-2
D gene: NA

CDR3 protein: CASRRESNTGELFF
CDR3 DNA: TGTGCCAGCAGGCGAGAGTCGAACACCGGGGAGCTGTTTTTT
clone size: NA
V gene: TRBV6-4
J gene: TRBJ2-2
D gene: NA

CDR3 protein: CASSASGLAAYEQYF
CDR3 DNA: TGTGCCAGCAGCGCGTCGGGACTAGCGGCCTACGAGCAGTACTTC
clone size: NA
V gene: TRBV9
J gene: TRBJ2-7
D gene: TRBD2

CDR3 protein: CASSHTWGTGPTGELFF
CDR3 DNA: TGTGCCAGCAGCCACACATGGGGGACAGGGCCCACCGGGGAGCTGTTTTTT
clone size: few
V gene: TRBV14
J gene: TRBJ2-2
D gene: TRBD1

CDR3 protein: CASSLGGEYNEQFF
CDR3 DNA: TGTGCCAGCAGTCTAGGAGGGGAGTACAATGAGCAGTTCTTC
clone size: NA
V gene: TRBV6-5
J gene: TRBJ2-1
D gene: NA

CDR3 protein: CASSRRARDKNIQYF
CDR3 DNA: TGTGCCAGCAGCCGGAGGGCGAGGGACAAAAACATTCAGTACTTC
clone size: NA
V gene: TRBV27
J gene: TRBJ2-4
D gene: NA

CDR3 protein: CAATDRGGSNFAEANEKLFF
CDR3 DNA: TGTGCCGCGACAGACAGGGGAGGTTCTAATTTTGCTGAGGCTAATGAAAAACTGTTTTTT
clone size: NA
V gene: TRBV9
J gene: TRBJ1-4
D gene: TRBD1

CDR3 protein: CASAFTISGALNDTQYF
CDR3 DNA: TGTGCTAGTGCCTTTACCATTAGCGGGGCCCTCAACGATACGCAGTATTTT
clone size: NA
V gene: TRBV12-5
J gene: TRBJ2-3
D gene: TRBD2